The rows below give T cell receptor beta chains drawn from one sample of a study of cytomegalovirus exposure and HLA in healthy donors. This table comes from immunoSEQ multiplex PCR, and its TCRdb copy is limited to in-frame clones, with some not included. The sample lists about 130,000 clones; around three quarters were seen once. The specimen was PBMCs. The receptors originated from a woman between 40 and 55 years old in good health and CMV-seropositive. CDR3s leave out the opening cysteine and the closing phenylalanine or tryptophan.

TRBV19 ASSIVRGGNTIY
TRBV4-1 ASSQGVGLAASYEQY
TRBV5-6 ASSAIPGQGTYEQY
TRBV2 ASRGLAGEYTQY
TRBV2 ASSEEREVGQY
TRBV7-3 ASSFGGSHDTQY
TRBV29-1 SVSQTGDKGYT
TRBV4-1 ASSQDPRQTSSYEQY
TRBV7-6 ASSSYMYNEQF
TRBV5-1 ASRTRSLNTEAF
TRBV5-8 ASSSTGTGGWGTEAF
TRBV28 ASRGDSNTGELF
TRBV6-5 ASSYKGDTIY
TRBV6-1 ASSDRTENTEAF
TRBV5-4 ASSFGGQGGEQF
TRBV4-2 ASSQDLGGGLSLNEQF
TRBV19 ASSILGQKNIQY
TRBV5-1 ASSPDRYEQY
TRBV19 ASSIGTGFYEQY
TRBV11-2 ASSSGRQLLGGELF
TRBV4-1 ASSPTGGGSTGELF
TRBV2 ASSPQYSNQPQH